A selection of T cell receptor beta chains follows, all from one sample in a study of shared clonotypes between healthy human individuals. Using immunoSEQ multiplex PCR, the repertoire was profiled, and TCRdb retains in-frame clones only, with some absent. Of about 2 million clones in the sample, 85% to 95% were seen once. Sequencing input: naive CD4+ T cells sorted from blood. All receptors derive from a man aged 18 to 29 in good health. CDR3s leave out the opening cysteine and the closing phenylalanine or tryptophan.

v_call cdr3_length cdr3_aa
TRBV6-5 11 ASSRGRDQPQH
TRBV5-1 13 ASSLVSGGQETQY
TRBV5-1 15 ASSYWDTSSSGNTIY
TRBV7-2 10 ASSLGSYEQY
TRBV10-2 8 ASIYQPQH
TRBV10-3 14 AISESAGGYTDTQY
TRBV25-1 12 ASKAGTSYNEQF
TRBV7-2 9 ASSLGGGQY
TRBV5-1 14 ASSLATSGRAYEQY
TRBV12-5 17 ASGLAPKQGLPTGTEAF